The clone carrying this TCR beta chain was observed a single time. The antigen remains unidentified. The length of the CDR3 is 16 residues. The trim removed 4 bases at V and 0 bases at J, leaving 2 bases unmatched. Germline V gene sequence: CDR1 SGHDT, CDR2 YYEEEE. These data come from a study of cytomegalovirus exposure and HLA in healthy donors. Overall study context: T cells numbering about 179 million yielded approximately 100 million unique TCR beta sequences in an earlier analysis. Study-wide results and caveats: HLA allele associations emerged for 16,951 TCR beta sequences in a later analysis, at 0.05 false discovery rate. There were 150 or so TCR beta chains listed as cytomegalovirus-associated.

PCR was performed using 60 Vbeta and 13 Jbeta primers. Generated by immunoSEQ multiplex PCR, the TCRdb table keeps only in-frame clones and is missing some. This table has about 150,000 clones, approximately 73% appearing once. The sequencing input was PBMCs. The gene calls are TRBV5-6 and TRBJ2-2; 11 bases align to TRBD2. This receptor was obtained from a woman aged 18 to 35 in good health and CMV-seronegative. The DNA for the CDR3 is TGTGCCAGCAGCGGGACTAGCGGAGCGAACACCGGGGAGCTGTTTTTT. Protein sequence: CASSGTSGANTGELFF.